This T cell receptor beta chain was sequenced in a study of cytomegalovirus exposure and HLA in healthy donors. Overall study context: Within the Caucasian-associated ancestry cluster were roughly 81% of the 398 genotyped donors.

Findings and limits, study-wide: Some V segments could not be told apart, so they were left out, TRBV6-2 and TRBV6-3 among them. CMV serostatus was the sole immune exposure data available.

The length of the CDR3 is 15 residues. Trimming took off 7 bases at V and 7 bases at J, with 25 bases between the two ends. Germline V CDR1 and CDR2: SQVTM, ANQGSEA. Comments on this clone: What it recognizes is unknown.

Amplification used 60 Vbeta primers and 13 Jbeta primers. As handled by the study authors: In a later analysis, of about 80 million unique beta chains, approximately 10 million appeared in at least two donors. Generated by immunoSEQ multiplex PCR, the TCRdb table keeps only in-frame clones and is missing some. The V and J calls and the clone size are those of that table, but D and trimming were determined from the DNA. This table has 100,000 or so clones, about 69% appearing once. The chain carries TRBV29-1 and TRBJ1-1; unclear D gene. The sequenced sample was PBMCs. The sequence came from a man aged 35 to 55 in good health and CMV-seronegative. The CDR3 here is CSAAGPGLPTFEAFF. CDR3 nucleotide sequence: TGCAGCGCCGCCGGGCCAGGACTACCGACTTTTGAAGCTTTCTTT.